This T cell receptor (beta chain) was recovered during a study of T cell responses to AZD1222 COVID-19 vaccine. TCRdb's copy holds only in-frame clones and misses some; the assay was immunoSEQ multiplex PCR. Of 120,000 to 150,000 clones listed, approximately 89% are singletons. Trimming left V 0 bases short and J 8 bases short, with 16 bases between. The V gene's germline CDR1 is LGHNA and CDR2 YSLEER. The CDR3 length is 15 residues. V gene TRBV4-3 combines with J gene TRBJ1-2; a weak D match, TRBD1 (5 bases). Sample: peripheral blood, taken 28 days after the second AZD1222 dose. The sequence derives from an adult who received the AZD1222 COVID-19 vaccine. In nucleotides, the CDR3 is TGCGCCAGCAGCCAAGATAGGGCGGGACTTGAGGGCTACACCTTC. It translates to CASSQDRAGLEGYTF.